This entry lists 10 T cell receptor beta chains sequenced from one sample in a study of T cells in Graves' hyperthyroidism and ophthalmopathy. Amplified TCR beta CDR3 regions came from RNA transcripts. The HTBI set primed first-round TCR CDR3 RT-PCR. Each CDR3 protein is one row after TCRdb ran MiXCR on the multiplex PCR reads. Here the sample spans 450,000 to 650,000 distinct CDR3 sequences, 17% being singletons. The sequencing input was blood. The source is a woman aged 18-29 years with Graves' ophthalmopathy.

This clonotype has ten or more counts. This sequence joins TRBV2 and TRBJ1-1, with D perhaps TRBD1 (5 bases). With 3 bases removed from V and 9 bases from J, the gap between germline ends came to 11 bases. The CDR3 length is 12 residues. Looked up from germline, CDR1 is SNHLY and CDR2 is FYNNEI. For the CDR3, the DNA is TGTGCCAGCAGTGATGGGGCCAGCAAAGCTTTCTTT. This codes for CASSDGASKAFF.

In its sample, this clonotype was seen a few times. This chain uses TRBV9 with TRBJ2-5; 7 nucleotides line up with TRBD2. In germline, CDR1 is SGDLS, CDR2 YYNGEE. CDR3 length equals 16 residues. V shed 0 bases, J shed 4 bases, and the junction held 9 bases outside the gene matches. This chain's CDR3 is CASSVAGLQPGETQYF. In DNA, the CDR3 is TGTGCCAGCAGCGTAGCGGGACTACAGCCTGGAGAGACCCAGTACTTC.

The chain's CDR3 is CASSPGLALAKNIQYF. Here the CDR3 DNA reads TGCGCCAGCAGCCCCGGGCTAGCCTTAGCCAAAAACATTCAGTACTTC. The rearrangement links TRBV4-3 to TRBJ2-4, with D perhaps matching TRBD2 (5 bases). CDR1 and CDR2 (germline): LGHNA, YSLEER. Trimming shortened V by 4 bases and J by 0 bases, and 13 bases separated the two germline ends. The length of the CDR3 is 16 residues.

This clonotype has just a few counts. The chain employs TRBV5-5 and TRBJ1-1, with TRBD1 identical over 8 bases. Losses at the gene ends were 5 bases for V and 5 bases for J; bases not matched to a gene: 14. This CDR3 region has 16 residues. Germline V gene data show CDR1 as SGHKS and CDR2 as YYEKEE (reference sequence). CDR3 protein: CASSFWTGTGKTEAFF. The CDR3 DNA sequence: TGTGCCAGCAGTTTCTGGACCGGGACAGGAAAAACTGAAGCTTTCTTT.

This clonotype was picked up a small number of times. This chain links TRBV28 with TRBJ2-1; 15 bases align to TRBD2. Per the germline V gene, CDR1 is MDHEN and CDR2 is SYDVKM. The V and J ends lost 5 bases and 0 bases, in that order; junction bases with no gene match: 11. There are 20 residues in the CDR3. The CDR3 sequence is CASSLGLAGGTLSSYNEQFF. The CDR3, as DNA: TGTGCCAGCAGTCTGGGACTAGCGGGAGGTACCCTCAGCTCCTACAATGAGCAGTTCTTC.

This clonotype appeared a few times. The chain is built from TRBV28 and TRBJ1-6; D possibly corresponds to TRBD1 (6 bases). Germline lookup yields CDR1 MDHEN and CDR2 SYDVKM. V lost 7 bases to trimming and J lost 14 bases, with 18 bases between them. The CDR3 is 13 residues long. CDR3 amino acids: CASTGGLTVSLHF. For the CDR3, the DNA is TGTGCCAGCACGGGGGGGCTTACTGTGTCCCTCCACTTT.

This clonotype was seen repeatedly, ten times or more. The chain has TRBV27 and TRBJ2-7; 12 bases map to TRBD2. The CDR3 is 14 residues long. V was clipped by 2 bases and J by 4 bases; unmatched bases: 0. Per the germline V gene, CDR1 is MNHEY and CDR2 is SMNVEV (reference sequence). The CDR3 bases are TGTGCCAGCAGTTTACTAGCGGGGGGGTACGAGCAGTACTTC. Encoded protein: CASSLLAGGYEQYF.

V usage is TRBV30 and J usage is TRBJ1-3; D might be TRBD1 (5 bases). V was shortened by 3 bases and J by 0 bases, with 12 bases between the two germline ends. Germline V gene sequence: CDR1 GTSNPN, CDR2 SVGIG (reference sequence). There are 15 residues in the CDR3. DNA of the CDR3: TGTGCCTGGAGAGAGGCAGGGAGCTCTGGAAACACCATATATTTT. The encoded protein is CAWREAGSSGNTIYF.

This clonotype was observed a handful of times. The chain recombines TRBV9 with TRBJ1-2; a weak D match, TRBD1 (5 bases). CDR1 is SGDLS and CDR2 is YYNGEE in the germline V gene. CDR3 size: 19 residues. The V gene lost 1 base and the J gene lost 8 bases, with 30 bases spanning the gap. The CDR3 loop is CASSVNSLGENLRTDGYTF. Here the CDR3 DNA reads TGTGCCAGCAGCGTAAACTCTCTGGGGGAAAACCTTCGGACGGACGGCTACACCTTC. The full variable domain, in which reference TRBV9 and TRBJ1-2 provide the parts outside the CDR3, is DSGVTQTPKHLITATGQRVTLRCSPRSGDLSVYWYQQSLDQGLQFLIQYYNGEERAKGNILERFSAQQFPDLHSELNLSSLELGDSALYFCASSVNSLGENLRTDGYTFGSGTRLTVV.

The chain joins TRBV7-9 to TRBJ1-3; D is perhaps TRBD1 (6 bases). The V and J ends lost 0 bases and 2 bases respectively, with 14 bases between them. Looked up from germline, CDR1 is SEHNR and CDR2 is FQNEAQ (reference sequence). This CDR3 region has 17 residues. The CDR3 bases are TGTGCCAGCAGCTTAGCTAGGGACAAGAACCCTGGAAACACCATATATTTT. It is translated as CASSLARDKNPGNTIYF.